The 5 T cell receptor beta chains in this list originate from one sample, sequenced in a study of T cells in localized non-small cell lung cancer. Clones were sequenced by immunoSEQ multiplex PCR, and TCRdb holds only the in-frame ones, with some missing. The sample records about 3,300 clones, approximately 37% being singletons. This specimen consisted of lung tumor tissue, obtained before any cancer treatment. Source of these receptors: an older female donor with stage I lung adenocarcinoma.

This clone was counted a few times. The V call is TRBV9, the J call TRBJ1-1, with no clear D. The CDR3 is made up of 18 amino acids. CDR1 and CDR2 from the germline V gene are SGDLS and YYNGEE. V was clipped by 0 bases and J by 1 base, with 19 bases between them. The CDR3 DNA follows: TGTGCCAGCAGCGTAGTTGTAGGGAGCAGCCGACGGAACACTGAAGCTTTCTTT. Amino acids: CASSVVVGSSRRNTEAFF.

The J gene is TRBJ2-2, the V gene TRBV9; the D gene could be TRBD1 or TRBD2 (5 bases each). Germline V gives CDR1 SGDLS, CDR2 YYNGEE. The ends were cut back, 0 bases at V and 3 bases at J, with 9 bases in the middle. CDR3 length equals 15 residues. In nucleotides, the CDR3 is TGTGCCAGCAGCGTAGTAGAGGGGTACACCGGGGAGCTGTTTTTT. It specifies CASSVVEGYTGELFF.

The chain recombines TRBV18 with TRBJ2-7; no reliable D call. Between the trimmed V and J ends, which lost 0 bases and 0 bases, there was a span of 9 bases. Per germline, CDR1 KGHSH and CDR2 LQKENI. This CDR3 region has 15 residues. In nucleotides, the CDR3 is TGTGCCAGCTCACCACCAAACGTCCTCTCCTACGAGCAGTACTTC. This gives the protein CASSPPNVLSYEQYF.

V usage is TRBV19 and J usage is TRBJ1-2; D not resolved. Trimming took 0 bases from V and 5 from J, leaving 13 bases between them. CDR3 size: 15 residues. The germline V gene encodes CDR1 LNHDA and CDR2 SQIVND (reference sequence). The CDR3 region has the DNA TGTGCCAGTAGTATAGATCAAGCAGGTAGATATGGCTACACCTTC. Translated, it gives CASSIDQAGRYGYTF.

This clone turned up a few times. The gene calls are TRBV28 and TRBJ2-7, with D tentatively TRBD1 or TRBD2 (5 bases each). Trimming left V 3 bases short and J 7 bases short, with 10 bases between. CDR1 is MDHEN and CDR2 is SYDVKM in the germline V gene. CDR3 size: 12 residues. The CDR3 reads CASSLGVGEQYF. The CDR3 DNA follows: TGTGCCAGCAGTTTGGGGGTTGGGGAGCAGTACTTC.